This T cell receptor (beta chain) was sequenced in a study of blood T cell repertoires in COVID-19. This clone was recorded a few times. The assay was immunoSEQ multiplex PCR, and TCRdb's table has in-frame clones only and misses some. The sample yields more than 300,000 clones, 90% seen once. The germline V gene has CDR1 MGHRA and CDR2 YSYEKL. The CDR3 is 15 amino acids. V was pared by 0 bases and J by 8 bases, with 13 bases between. V is TRBV4-1 and J is TRBJ1-4, with D possibly being TRBD1 (5 bases). This TCR derives from a woman aged 25 to 39 who had been exposed to COVID-19. The sample was PBMCs or T cells enriched from blood (not recorded which). CDR3 DNA sequence: TGCGCCAGCAGCCAAGATAAGGGGATAGTAGAAAAACTGTTTTTT. As protein: CASSQDKGIVEKLFF.